This T cell receptor (beta chain) was profiled in a study of blood T cell repertoires in COVID-19 (dated by TCRdb to 2019 to 2021). Turning to the overall study: Collaborator samples came from the United States, Italy and Spain and covered acute and convalescent phases of COVID-19. The prospective study material was composed of cDNA or gDNA derived from T cells, B-cell-depleted T cells, or PBMCs. Subjects who had been exposed to COVID-19, were actively infected with it, or had recovered from it provided the deeply sampled blood TCRbeta repertoires that made up the dataset. The repertoires were released in a freely available public database intended as a resource for research on the immune response to SARS-CoV-2. The samples were drawn from the first 160 participants of the ongoing ImmuneRACE study and from under 1,500 subjects provided by 6 global collaborators. A de-identified subject ID, COVID-19 status, age in years and sex were almost always included in the sample metadata. Where available, HLA class I and class II types were obtained from metadata supplied by the sample provider rather than from assay-based typing. The investigation overall reported the following: How much clinical and demographic metadata was included differed by source and by participant, and the metadata was provided uncurated.

Collaborating institutions collected whole blood in K2EDTA tubes following their own protocols. For TCRbeta analysis, collaborator samples were shipped as frozen whole blood, as isolated PBMCs, or as DNA extracted from either sample type. The immunoSEQ Assay, a bias-controlled multiplex PCR, was used to amplify TCRbeta CDR3 regions from genomic DNA. Regarding the original processing steps: Within the assay, amplification of reference gene primers was used to estimate how many nucleated cells each sample contained. To quantify the absolute abundance of each unique TCRbeta CDR3 rearrangement, sequence reads were collapsed and filtered. For each sample, productive Simpson clonality was calculated as the square root of Simpson's diversity index across productive rearrangements. TCRdb limited this immuneACCESS table to in-frame rearrangements with V and J called. A share of clones is missing; checked studies link under half to unresolved V genes, and the rest is unexplained. V, J and clone size derive from that table, while D and trimming were established from the DNA sequence. The sample profile shows under 60,000 clones; roughly 74% of them were found once. 25% of the sample comes from the top ten.

V is cut by 7 bases and J by 2 bases, and the space between the germline ends is 9 bases. The germline V gene sets CDR1 to MNHEY and CDR2 to SVGAGI. The CDR3 covers 13 residues, taking in both the cysteine and the phenylalanine. The kept DNA is CDR3 alone, 39 bases in frame from the first base. Concerning this clone itself: Its antigen target is currently unknown. No much larger clone exists at a distance of one base, and base qualities are not known.

Recombination connected TRBV6-5 to TRBJ2-1; the D gene is not confidently resolved. The material sequenced was peripheral blood. The receptor was derived from a human donor in a cohort sampled during active COVID-19. The CDR3 region has the sequence CASTGYPYNEQFF. The DNA reads TGTGCCAGCACCGGGTATCCCTACAATGAGCAGTTCTTC.